This T cell receptor (beta chain) appears in the sequencing data of a study of monozygotic twins with cystic fibrosis. Study-wide context: With roughly 16 PCR cycles, barcoded libraries came from approximately 2.7 micrograms of fragmented DNA.

The CDR3 runs to 16 residues. Germline V lookup: CDR1 KGHSH, CDR2 LQKENI. Trimming removed 3 bases from V and 6 bases from J; junction bases left unmatched: 12. Assay used: immunoSEQ multiplex PCR; TCRdb lists only in-frame clones, some missing. Among about 22,000 clones listed, 80% to 90% were seen once. The chain has TRBV18 and TRBJ2-5, with 8 bases matching TRBD2. The sequenced sample was blood. This receptor was obtained from a woman aged 30 to 39 with cystic fibrosis. The CDR3 DNA reads TGTGCCAGCTCACCGTCTACGGGAGATAGCGGGAAGACCCAGTACTTC. Translation: CASSPSTGDSGKTQYF.